Listed below are T cell receptor beta chains from one sample, sequenced in a study of regulatory T cells in long-lasting Graves disease. TCRdb independently ran MiXCR on the multiplex PCR reads; one entry per CDR3 protein. The data contain 350,000 to 550,000 distinct CDR3 sequences, 13% to 15% of them singletons. The sample also formed part of further work on T cells in Graves' hyperthyroidism and ophthalmopathy.

This sample comprised peripheral blood mononuclear cells (PBMCs), obtained at new diagnosis, from a patient treated with antithyroid drugs. The receptors were sampled from a woman aged 50 to 60 with Graves disease. The CDR3 runs from the conserved cysteine through the conserved F or W. Each record gives: clone size, J gene, V gene, D gene, CDR3 DNA, CDR3 protein. D genes are given only for firm matches. Expanded clones are given a class, and other clones once, few, many or no size at all.

clone size: few; J gene: TRBJ2-7; V gene: TRBV28; D gene: TRBD1; CDR3 DNA: TGTGCCAGCAGTCCCCTGGGGGACAGGGTTACCGAGCAGTACTTC; CDR3 protein: CASSPLGDRVTEQYF
clone size: few; J gene: TRBJ2-3; V gene: TRBV28; D gene: TRBD2; CDR3 DNA: TGTGCCAGCAGTTTACAACCGGGGACTAGCGGGAGTATTGGAGATACGCAGTATTTT; CDR3 protein: CASSLQPGTSGSIGDTQYF
clone size: many; J gene: TRBJ2-3; V gene: TRBV12-3/TRBV12-4; D gene: NA; CDR3 DNA: TGTGCCAGCAGTTTATCCGCGGCCACAGATACGCAGTATTTT; CDR3 protein: CASSLSAATDTQYF
clone size: NA; J gene: TRBJ2-7; V gene: TRBV2; D gene: NA; CDR3 DNA: TGTGCCAGCTGCCGGGGAGAACTCTACGAGCAGTACTTC; CDR3 protein: CASCRGELYEQYF
clone size: once; J gene: TRBJ2-3; V gene: TRBV4-1; D gene: NA; CDR3 DNA: TGCGCCAGCAGCCAAGATTCTCTAGGAACAGATACGCAGTATTTT; CDR3 protein: CASSQDSLGTDTQYF
clone size: NA; J gene: TRBJ2-3; V gene: TRBV5-1; D gene: NA; CDR3 DNA: TGCGCCAGCAGCCCGGACCTGGCCCTAGATACGCAGTATTTT; CDR3 protein: CASSPDLALDTQYF
clone size: few; J gene: TRBJ2-1; V gene: TRBV9; D gene: TRBD2; CDR3 DNA: TGTGCCAGCAGCGTAGGGGCGGCGGGAGTGATGAATGAGCAGTTCTTC; CDR3 protein: CASSVGAAGVMNEQFF
clone size: NA; J gene: TRBJ2-7; V gene: TRBV28; D gene: TRBD1; CDR3 DNA: TGTGCCAGCACCTCGGGGACAGGGGTTAACGAGCAGTACTTC; CDR3 protein: CASTSGTGVNEQYF
clone size: many; J gene: TRBJ1-2; V gene: TRBV12-3/TRBV12-4; D gene: NA; CDR3 DNA: TGTGCCAGCAGCTCTCCCTTGGGGCCCGGCTATGGCTACACCTTC; CDR3 protein: CASSSPLGPGYGYTF
clone size: NA; J gene: TRBJ1-1; V gene: TRBV7-9; D gene: NA; CDR3 DNA: TGTGCCAGCAGCTCGGACTATCCGAACACTGAAGCTTTCTTT; CDR3 protein: CASSSDYPNTEAFF
clone size: many; J gene: TRBJ2-1; V gene: TRBV5-1; D gene: NA; CDR3 DNA: TGCGCCAGCAGAGGGTCGCAGGGATACAATGAGCAGTTCTTC; CDR3 protein: CASRGSQGYNEQFF
clone size: many; J gene: TRBJ1-5; V gene: TRBV27; D gene: NA; CDR3 DNA: TGTGCCAGCAGTTTGTACAGGAGACCTGATGTTATTAGCAATCAGCCCCAGCATTTT; CDR3 protein: CASSLYRRPDVISNQPQHF
clone size: many; J gene: TRBJ2-7; V gene: TRBV11-2; D gene: TRBD2; CDR3 DNA: TGTGCCAGCAGCTGGCGTGGACCGGGACTAGCGCTGTTC; CDR3 protein: CASSWRGPGLALF
clone size: NA; J gene: TRBJ2-1; V gene: TRBV20-1; D gene: TRBD2; CDR3 DNA: TGCAGTGCTAGAGTAACTAGCGGGAGGAGGTCCTACAATGAGCAGTTCTTC; CDR3 protein: CSARVTSGRRSYNEQFF
clone size: many; J gene: TRBJ2-5; V gene: TRBV7-3; D gene: NA; CDR3 DNA: TGTGCCAGCAGCTTAACCGGGACGGTCCAAGAGACCCAGTACTTC; CDR3 protein: CASSLTGTVQETQYF
clone size: NA; J gene: TRBJ1-2; V gene: TRBV9; D gene: NA; CDR3 DNA: TGTGCCAGCAGCGTAGCAGTGGGTCCCTATGGCTACACCTTC; CDR3 protein: CASSVAVGPYGYTF
clone size: once; J gene: TRBJ2-7; V gene: TRBV7-2; D gene: NA; CDR3 DNA: TGTGCCAGCAGCTTAATTGACATATCGGGCGCCGAGCAGTACTTC; CDR3 protein: CASSLIDISGAEQYF
clone size: many; J gene: TRBJ2-7; V gene: TRBV19; D gene: NA; CDR3 DNA: TGTGCCAGTAGCCCAACTGCCAGCACCTCCTACGAGCAGTACTTC; CDR3 protein: CASSPTASTSYEQYF
clone size: NA; J gene: TRBJ2-3; V gene: TRBV6-6; D gene: NA; CDR3 DNA: TGTGCCAGCAGTTACTCGCTAGCGTACGATACGCAGTATTTT; CDR3 protein: CASSYSLAYDTQYF
clone size: NA; J gene: TRBJ2-6; V gene: TRBV30; D gene: NA; CDR3 DNA: TGTGCCTGGATGTGGGCCAACGTCCTGACTTTC; CDR3 protein: CAWMWANVLTF
clone size: few; J gene: TRBJ2-2; V gene: TRBV6-4; D gene: TRBD2; CDR3 DNA: TGTGCCAGCAGTGACCTAGCGGGGAATACCGGGGAGCTGTTTTTT; CDR3 protein: CASSDLAGNTGELFF
clone size: many; J gene: TRBJ2-2; V gene: TRBV9; D gene: NA; CDR3 DNA: TGTGCCAGCAGCGTAGAGGGCCTCACCGGGGAGCTGTTTTTT; CDR3 protein: CASSVEGLTGELFF
clone size: many; J gene: TRBJ2-1; V gene: TRBV12-3/TRBV12-4; D gene: TRBD2; CDR3 DNA: TGTGCCAGCAGCCGCGAAAGCGGGACTCGTTACAATGAGCAGTTCTTC; CDR3 protein: CASSRESGTRYNEQFF
clone size: many; J gene: TRBJ1-1; V gene: TRBV6-5; D gene: TRBD1; CDR3 DNA: TGTGCCAGCAGCTACGGACAGGGAAACACTGAAGCTTTCTTT; CDR3 protein: CASSYGQGNTEAFF
clone size: few; J gene: TRBJ2-5; V gene: TRBV5-1; D gene: NA; CDR3 DNA: TGCGCCAGCAGCTTGAAGCTGGCTGGAGAGATCCAGTACTTC; CDR3 protein: CASSLKLAGEIQYF
clone size: many; J gene: TRBJ1-1; V gene: TRBV7-3; D gene: NA; CDR3 DNA: TGTGCCAGCAGTAGTAGCCCCAACACTGAAGCTTTCTTT; CDR3 protein: CASSSSPNTEAFF
clone size: NA; J gene: TRBJ2-3; V gene: TRBV20-1; D gene: TRBD2; CDR3 DNA: TGCAGTGCTCCCGTATTAGCGGGAGGGGGGGATACGCAGTATTTT; CDR3 protein: CSAPVLAGGGDTQYF
clone size: few; J gene: TRBJ2-1; V gene: TRBV19; D gene: NA; CDR3 DNA: TGTGCCAGTAACCACAGGGAAAACAATGAGCAGTTCTTC; CDR3 protein: CASNHRENNEQFF
clone size: NA; J gene: TRBJ2-2; V gene: TRBV20-1; D gene: TRBD2; CDR3 DNA: TGCAGTGCTACCTCTTGGACTAGCCCGAACACCGGGGAGCTGTTTTTT; CDR3 protein: CSATSWTSPNTGELFF
clone size: many; J gene: TRBJ1-1; V gene: TRBV11-1; D gene: TRBD1; CDR3 DNA: TGTGCCAGCAGCTTACGGGGAGGGACAGGATCGAACACTGAAGCTTTCTTT; CDR3 protein: CASSLRGGTGSNTEAFF
clone size: many; J gene: TRBJ1-2; V gene: TRBV28; D gene: NA; CDR3 DNA: TGTGCCAGCTACTCCCCCTCGGCGGGGCGCCCTGGGGGCTACACCTTC; CDR3 protein: CASYSPSAGRPGGYTF
clone size: many; J gene: TRBJ1-6; V gene: TRBV5-1; D gene: NA; CDR3 DNA: TGCGCCAGCACCCTTGGGGAGGGGAATTCACCCCTCCACTTT; CDR3 protein: CASTLGEGNSPLHF
clone size: many; J gene: TRBJ2-1; V gene: TRBV6-5; D gene: NA; CDR3 DNA: TGTGCCAGCAGTTATGGACCTTACAATGAGCAGTTCTTC; CDR3 protein: CASSYGPYNEQFF
clone size: NA; J gene: TRBJ2-5; V gene: TRBV14; D gene: NA; CDR3 DNA: TGTGCCAGCGGCCCGACCCAAGAGACCCAGTACTTC; CDR3 protein: CASGPTQETQYF
clone size: few; J gene: TRBJ2-1; V gene: TRBV12-5; D gene: TRBD1; CDR3 DNA: TGTGCTAGTGGTTTCGACCCCCAGGGGGTCAATGAGCAGTTCTTC; CDR3 protein: CASGFDPQGVNEQFF
clone size: few; J gene: TRBJ1-4; V gene: TRBV5-1; D gene: NA; CDR3 DNA: TGCGCCAGCAGCTTGGCCGGGAGAGGAGTGGAAAAACTGTTTTTT; CDR3 protein: CASSLAGRGVEKLFF
clone size: many; J gene: TRBJ2-1; V gene: TRBV27; D gene: TRBD2; CDR3 DNA: TGTGCCAGCACCAAAGGGGCCCCTAGCGGGATAAATGTTTGGTACAATGAGCAGTTCTTC; CDR3 protein: CASTKGAPSGINVWYNEQFF
clone size: many; J gene: TRBJ1-1; V gene: TRBV12-3/TRBV12-4; D gene: TRBD1; CDR3 DNA: TGTGCCAGCAGTTTCGGACAGGGGGCTTTCACTGAAGCTTTCTTT; CDR3 protein: CASSFGQGAFTEAFF
clone size: NA; J gene: TRBJ2-5; V gene: TRBV11-3; D gene: NA; CDR3 DNA: TGTGCCAGCAGCCAGACAGTCAAAGAGACCCAGTACTTC; CDR3 protein: CASSQTVKETQYF
clone size: many; J gene: TRBJ2-1; V gene: TRBV7-9; D gene: TRBD2; CDR3 DNA: TGTGCCAGCAGCTTAGTATATGCGGGAGGTGCATTTGAGCAGTTCTTC; CDR3 protein: CASSLVYAGGAFEQFF
clone size: many; J gene: TRBJ2-1; V gene: TRBV20-1; D gene: NA; CDR3 DNA: TGCAGTGCTAGAGATGGAGGGGAGAGGCACAATGAGCAGTTCTTC; CDR3 protein: CSARDGGERHNEQFF
clone size: many; J gene: TRBJ2-3; V gene: TRBV7-9; D gene: NA; CDR3 DNA: TGTGCCAGCAGCCGGCTCCGTGGGCTTTCGAGCACAGATACGCAGTATTTT; CDR3 protein: CASSRLRGLSSTDTQYF
clone size: many; J gene: TRBJ2-5; V gene: TRBV7-3; D gene: TRBD1; CDR3 DNA: TGTGCCAGCAGCTTAACAAGGGACAGGGGTCAAGAGACCCAGTACTTC; CDR3 protein: CASSLTRDRGQETQYF
clone size: many; J gene: TRBJ2-3; V gene: TRBV28; D gene: NA; CDR3 DNA: TGTGCCAGCGCATCTGCGGGAGAGGGGGCAGATACGCAGTATTTT; CDR3 protein: CASASAGEGADTQYF
clone size: many; J gene: TRBJ2-5; V gene: TRBV5-4; D gene: TRBD1; CDR3 DNA: TGTGCCAGCAGCTTTGGACAGGGCCAAGAGACCCAGTACTTC; CDR3 protein: CASSFGQGQETQYF
clone size: many; J gene: TRBJ1-2; V gene: TRBV28; D gene: TRBD1; CDR3 DNA: TGTGCCAGCAGTTTAATAGGGGGCTTTTTATATGGCTACACCTTC; CDR3 protein: CASSLIGGFLYGYTF
clone size: NA; J gene: TRBJ1-1; V gene: TRBV7-2; D gene: NA; CDR3 DNA: TGTGCCAGCAGCCGGTACAGGGTCACTGAAGCTTTCTTT; CDR3 protein: CASSRYRVTEAFF
clone size: many; J gene: TRBJ2-7; V gene: TRBV20-1; D gene: TRBD1; CDR3 DNA: TGCAGTGCCAACCATCTCTTAAAGGACAGGAGATACGAGCAGTACTTC; CDR3 protein: CSANHLLKDRRYEQYF
clone size: NA; J gene: TRBJ2-1; V gene: TRBV6-5; D gene: NA; CDR3 DNA: TGTGCCAGCAGTTACTCGAGCGGCTTGGTCTACAATGAGCAGTTCTTC; CDR3 protein: CASSYSSGLVYNEQFF
clone size: many; J gene: TRBJ2-5; V gene: TRBV18; D gene: TRBD2; CDR3 DNA: TGTGCCAGCTCACTAACTGAGCGGGAGAAGGAGACCCAGTACTTC; CDR3 protein: CASSLTEREKETQYF
clone size: many; J gene: TRBJ2-1; V gene: TRBV7-3; D gene: NA; CDR3 DNA: TGTGCCAGCAGCTTATTGGAGGGAGCTCCCTACAATGAGCAGTTCTTC; CDR3 protein: CASSLLEGAPYNEQFF
clone size: few; J gene: TRBJ2-7; V gene: TRBV4-1; D gene: TRBD2; CDR3 DNA: TGCGCCAGCAGTTACCCGAGGACTAGCGGTAACTCCTACGAGCAGTACTTC; CDR3 protein: CASSYPRTSGNSYEQYF